The 20 T cell receptor beta chains in this list originate from one sample, sequenced in a study of identical twins. TCRdb re-called the 5' RACE reads with MiXCR, one entry per CDR3 protein. The repertoire holds around 240,000 distinct CDR3 sequences, with about 11% as singletons. The sample taken for sequencing was memory T cells sorted from blood. These receptors came from a man aged 50 or older in good health.

This clonotype was seen repeatedly, ten times or more. The chain combines TRBV20-1 with TRBJ2-2; D possibly uses TRBD1 or TRBD2 (7 bases each). The V end lost 6 bases, the J end lost 5 bases, and 19 bases lay between the germline ends. The CDR3 loop spans 15 amino acids. Germline loops: CDR1 DFQATT, CDR2 SNEGSKA (reference sequence). CDR3 DNA sequence: TGCAGTGCCAAATCAGGGGGGGTAATTACCGGGGAGCTGTTTTTT. It translates to CSAKSGGVITGELFF.

The chain has TRBV6-5 and TRBJ2-7; TRBD2 aligns across 12 bases. This CDR3 region has 17 residues. The trim removed 4 bases at V and 0 bases at J, leaving 7 bases unmatched. Germline V gives CDR1 MNHEY, CDR2 SVGAGI. The CDR3 spells CASSFASGGAHSYEQYF. CDR3 sequence (DNA): TGTGCCAGCAGTTTTGCTAGCGGGGGGGCCCACTCCTACGAGCAGTACTTC.

On this clonotype: A much larger clonotype is one base distant, so this may be a read error. CDR3 region: CSARDMAPVGARELFF. DNA of the CDR3: TGCAGTGCTAGAGATATGGCTCCAGTGGGGGCCCGGGAGCTGTTTTTT. V and J are TRBV20-1 and TRBJ2-2; TRBD1 is a possible D gene (6 bases). Germline V gene data show CDR1 as DFQATT and CDR2 as SNEGSKA (reference sequence). Trimming cost V 0 bases and J 9 bases, with 20 bases left between them. This CDR3 has 16 amino acids.

This rearrangement joins TRBV30 to TRBJ2-7; 13 bases map to TRBD2. Looked up from germline, CDR1 is GTSNPN and CDR2 is SVGIG (reference sequence). The V gene end was trimmed by 5 bases and the J gene end by 2 bases; junction bases not matched to a gene: 21. The CDR3 covers 20 residues. CDR3 in amino acids: CAWSGDGLWTSGSITYEQYF. Here the CDR3 DNA reads TGTGCCTGGTCTGGGGATGGGCTTTGGACTAGCGGGAGTATCACCTACGAGCAGTACTTC.

This clonotype has a count of ten or more. The J gene is TRBJ1-2, the V gene TRBV15; D is possibly TRBD1 (5 bases). Trimming took off 0 bases at V and 2 bases at J, with 13 bases between the two ends. The CDR3 has 16 amino acids. From germline, CDR1 is LNHNV and CDR2 YYDKDF (reference sequence). As DNA, the CDR3 is TGTGCCACCAGCAGAGATAGGGGCAGTTCCAACTATGGCTACACCTTC. Translation: CATSRDRGSSNYGYTF.

The chain combines TRBV18 with TRBJ2-2, with 10 bases fitting TRBD1. Germline values: CDR1 KGHSH, CDR2 LQKENI. Unmatched junction bases numbered 4, after V lost 4 bases and J lost 2 bases. The CDR3 runs to 16 residues. Here the CDR3 reads CASSRDRGGNTGELFF. The CDR3 coding sequence is TGTGCCAGCTCACGGGACAGGGGAGGAAACACCGGGGAGCTGTTTTTT.

This clonotype came up many times. The genes are TRBV20-1 and TRBJ1-1; maybe TRBD1 (6 bases). The germline V gene has CDR1 DFQATT and CDR2 SNEGSKA (reference sequence). CDR3 size: 14 residues. The germline V and J ends were trimmed by 0 bases and 4 bases, with 12 bases remaining between them. The chain's CDR3 is CSARDTQGFTEAFF. CDR3 DNA: TGCAGTGCTAGAGATACACAGGGTTTCACTGAAGCTTTCTTT.

In its sample, this clonotype was seen many times. This rearrangement joins TRBV2 to TRBJ1-1; no reliable D call. Per germline, CDR1 SNHLY and CDR2 FYNNEI. Trimming pared 5 bases from V and 4 bases from J, leaving 14 bases between. The CDR3 is 14 amino acids. Written as DNA, the CDR3 is TGTGCCAGCAGTTACCAGACAACGGGCACTGAAGCTTTCTTT. Its translation: CASSYQTTGTEAFF.

V usage is TRBV2 and J usage is TRBJ1-1; no definite D call. V was pared by 3 bases and J by 6 bases, with 8 bases between. Germline V gene data show CDR1 as SNHLY and CDR2 as FYNNEI. The CDR3 consists of 12 residues. CDR3 nucleotides: TGTGCCAGCAGTGACCTGGGAGCTGAAGCTTTCTTT. Residues: CASSDLGAEAFF.

In its sample, this clonotype was seen a few times. The chain employs TRBV12-3 or TRBV12-4 and TRBJ2-7, with D possibly being TRBD2 (6 bases). The CDR3 covers 14 residues. Trimming took off 5 bases at V and 3 bases at J, with 14 bases between the two ends. CDR3 loop: CASSPPGLYYEQYF. In nucleotides, the CDR3 is TGTGCCAGCAGTCCTCCGGGACTTTACTACGAGCAGTACTTC.

This clonotype has a handful of counts. This chain uses TRBV10-3 with TRBJ2-3, with 11 bases lining up with TRBD2. This CDR3 region has 15 residues. Germline CDR1 ENHRY, CDR2 SYGVKD. V lost 6 bases and J lost 4; bases outside the gene matches: 6. The CDR3 reads CAIRIAGGPADTQYF. The DNA of the CDR3 is TGTGCCATCAGGATAGCGGGAGGGCCGGCAGATACGCAGTATTTT.

This clonotype was detected ten times or more. This CDR3 is CASFPTRLDLYNEQFF. In DNA form, the CDR3 reads TGTGCCAGCTTCCCAACCCGGCTGGACCTCTACAATGAGCAGTTCTTC. The rearrangement links TRBV7-2 to TRBJ2-1; D unclear. V was trimmed by 8 bases and J by 3 bases, leaving 20 bases between them. Germline-derived CDR1 and CDR2 are SGHTA and FQGNSA. The CDR3 has 16 residues.

The chain links TRBV5-1 to TRBJ2-3; tentatively, D is TRBD2 (6 bases). Trimming removed 3 bases at V and 0 bases at J, with 11 bases between. This CDR3 has 15 residues. The germline CDR1 and CDR2 sequences are SGHRS and YFSETQ. Here the CDR3 DNA reads TGCGCCAGCAGCTGGGGACTTCCTAGCACAGATACGCAGTATTTT. This codes for CASSWGLPSTDTQYF.

This clonotype was counted at least ten times. The genes are TRBV7-2 and TRBJ1-5; possibly TRBD1 for D (5 bases). The CDR3 covers 15 residues. The V end lost 2 bases, the J end lost 7 bases, and 15 bases lay between the germline ends. Germline V gene lookup returns CDR1 SGHTA and CDR2 FQGNSA. This chain's CDR3 is CASSLWGNTEQPQHF. CDR3 in DNA: TGTGCCAGCAGCTTATGGGGGAACACGGAACAGCCCCAGCATTTT.

In this sample, this clonotype turned up many times. The gene calls are TRBV28 and TRBJ2-1; the match to TRBD2 covers 7 bases. The ends lost 5 bases at V and 2 bases at J; junction bases unmatched: 6. CDR1 MDHEN and CDR2 SYDVKM come from the germline V gene. The length of the CDR3 is 15 residues. The CDR3 spells CASSPIAGPYNEQFF. As DNA, the CDR3 is TGTGCCAGCAGTCCTATAGCGGGTCCCTACAATGAGCAGTTCTTC.

This clonotype came up a few times. DNA for the CDR3: TGTGCCAGCAGCTTAGGAGGGAACAGGGGTACTGGCTACACCTTC. Translating gives CASSLGGNRGTGYTF. The gene calls are TRBV7-9 and TRBJ1-2; 7 positions agree with TRBD1. CDR1 is SEHNR, CDR2 FQNEAQ, per germline (reference sequence). The J segment lost 7 bases and the V segment lost 1 base, leaving 9 bases of the junction unmatched. The CDR3 consists of 15 residues.

The J gene is TRBJ2-1, the V gene TRBV19; maybe TRBD2 (5 bases). The CDR3 covers 17 residues. Between the trimmed V and J ends, which lost 4 bases and 1 base, there was a span of 17 bases. The germline gives CDR1 LNHDA, CDR2 SQIVND (reference sequence). The CDR3 reads CASSTTLGRGSYNEQFF. In nucleotides, the CDR3 is TGTGCCAGTAGTACCACCCTCGGTAGAGGGTCCTACAATGAGCAGTTCTTC.

This clonotype occurred many times. The chain is built from TRBV12-3 or TRBV12-4 and TRBJ2-2; a possible D gene is TRBD2 (5 bases). The CDR3 is made up of 13 amino acids. Between the trimmed V and J ends, which lost 8 bases and 5 bases, there was a span of 12 bases. For the CDR3, the DNA is TGTGCCAGCTACAGTACTAGAACCGGGGAGCTGTTTTTT. Its protein is CASYSTRTGELFF.

This clonotype was seen more than once but under ten times. The rearrangement joins TRBV27 to TRBJ2-2; unclear D gene. CDR1 is MNHEY and CDR2 is SMNVEV in the germline V gene (reference sequence). The CDR3 runs to 15 residues. The V end lost 5 bases, the J end lost 3 bases, and 13 bases lay between the germline ends. CDR3 bases: TGTGCCAGCAGTCCCATCCCGAGCGACACCGGGGAGCTGTTTTTT. This gives the protein CASSPIPSDTGELFF.

This clonotype was seen repeatedly, ten times or more. The chain joins TRBV12-3 or TRBV12-4 to TRBJ2-3; 10 bases fit TRBD2. Trimming removed 6 bases from V and 0 bases from J; junction bases left unmatched: 15. This CDR3 has 19 residues. The CDR3 sequence is CASRSGSGGTYSSTDTQYF. Written as DNA, the CDR3 is TGTGCCAGCAGGTCGGGTAGCGGGGGGACCTATTCGAGCACAGATACGCAGTATTTT.